A selection of T cell receptor beta chains follows, all from one sample in a study of blood T cell repertoires in COVID-19. The assay was immunoSEQ multiplex PCR, and TCRdb's table has in-frame clones only and misses some. The sample lists over 65,000 clones, approximately 86% seen once, with 5.5% to 7.5% in the top ten. Sequenced: peripheral blood. The receptors were sampled from an elderly man with COVID-19, enrolled during active disease. CDR3s include the opening cysteine and the closing phenylalanine or tryptophan. D genes are given only for firm matches. Rows give clone size only sometimes, using once, few, many, or a class for an expanded clone.

CASSGGGLQETQYF	TGTGCCAGCAGCGGCGGGGGGCTCCAAGAGACCCAGTACTTC	TRBD2	TRBV2	TRBJ2-5	-
CASSSVPTAEAFF	TGTGCCAGCTCCTCAGTGCCAACCGCTGAAGCTTTCTTT	-	TRBV7-2	TRBJ1-1	-
CASSIFSRADEAFF	TGTGCCAGTAGTATATTCTCGAGGGCAGATGAAGCTTTCTTT	-	TRBV19	TRBJ1-1	-
CASSLVGQSTGELFF	TGTGCCAGCAGTTTAGTAGGACAGTCCACCGGGGAGCTGTTTTTT	-	TRBV27	TRBJ2-2	-
CARTGTGYPGANVLTF	TGTGCCAGGACCGGGACAGGGTACCCTGGGGCCAACGTCCTGACTTTC	-	TRBV21-1	TRBJ2-6	-
CATSLRRGGEAFF	TGTGCCACCAGCCTTCGACGGGGAGGTGAAGCTTTCTTT	-	TRBV15	TRBJ1-1	-
CASSGRAGNTIYF	TGCGCCAGCAGTGGGCGTGCTGGAAACACCATATATTTT	-	TRBV4-1	TRBJ1-3	-
CASISKGGQMNTEAFF	TGTGCCAGTATTAGCAAAGGGGGACAGATGAACACTGAAGCTTTCTTT	TRBD1	TRBV19	TRBJ1-1	-
CASGDPGLAGGLGGELFF	TGCGCCAGCGGAGACCCGGGACTAGCGGGGGGGCTTGGCGGGGAGCTGTTTTTT	TRBD2	TRBV10-1	TRBJ2-2	-
CASSIGSSYEQYF	TGTGCCAGCTCTATCGGGAGTTCCTACGAGCAGTACTTC	-	TRBV11-3	TRBJ2-7	-
CAISEPASGDTQYF	TGTGCCATCAGTGAGCCGGCTAGCGGAGATACGCAGTATTTT	TRBD2	TRBV10-3	TRBJ2-3	-
CASSGSGVGAFF	TGTGCCAGCAGTGGTTCGGGGGTCGGAGCTTTCTTT	-	TRBV2	TRBJ1-1	-
CASSYAGTGFGTEAFF	TGTGCCAGCAGTTACGCCGGGACAGGGTTCGGCACTGAAGCTTTCTTT	TRBD1	TRBV6-5	TRBJ1-1	-
CASSSPGTSGGLDEQFF	TGTGCCAGCAGTTCCCCCGGGACTAGCGGGGGGTTGGATGAGCAGTTCTTC	TRBD2	TRBV27	TRBJ2-1	-
CASSQPGVSRGPLRDDGYYEQYF	TGCGCCAGCAGTCAGCCGGGGGTAAGCCGGGGACCCCTCCGGGACGACGGCTACTACGAGCAGTACTTC	-	TRBV23-1	TRBJ2-7	-
CASSLNEQFF	TGTGCCAGCAGCCTCAATGAGCAGTTCTTC	-	TRBV2	TRBJ2-1	-
CASSFGQGYGYTF	TGTGCCAGCAGCTTCGGACAGGGCTATGGCTACACCTTC	TRBD1	TRBV2	TRBJ1-2	-
CASMKGAPGQPQHF	TGTGCCAGCATGAAGGGGGCGCCCGGTCAGCCCCAGCATTTT	TRBD1	TRBV2	TRBJ1-5	-
CASSHRTGEKLFF	TGCGCCAGCAGCCACCGGACAGGTGAAAAACTGTTTTTT	TRBD1	TRBV23-1	TRBJ1-4	few
CASSFGTGDEKLFF	TGCGCCAGCAGCTTTGGGACAGGGGATGAAAAACTGTTTTTT	TRBD1	TRBV5-1	TRBJ1-4	-
CATSRGEYGTGVHEQFF	TGTGCCACCAGCAGAGGGGAATATGGGACAGGGGTGCATGAGCAGTTCTTC	TRBD1	TRBV15	TRBJ2-1	-